Listed here are 25 T cell receptor beta chains from one sample, sequenced in a study of blood T cell repertoires in COVID-19. Using immunoSEQ multiplex PCR, the repertoire was profiled, and TCRdb retains in-frame clones only, with some absent. The table shows under 300,000 clones, with around 89% occurring only once. Sample: PBMCs or T cells enriched from blood (not recorded which). Receptors were obtained from a woman younger than 30 who had recovered from COVID-19.

In regard to this clone: This sample also contains other DNA sequences that code for the same CDR3. This sequence joins TRBV5-1 and TRBJ1-5; D possibly corresponds to TRBD1 (5 bases). The germline CDR1 and CDR2 sequences are SGHRS and YFSETQ. The CDR3 has 15 residues. Trimming stripped 0 bases from V and 0 bases from J, with 7 bases between. CDR3 protein: CASSLEGYSNQPQHF. The CDR3 region has the DNA TGCGCCAGCAGCTTGGAGGGGTATAGCAATCAGCCCCAGCATTTT.

J is TRBJ1-2 and V is TRBV27; 8 bases are a match to TRBD1. V was clipped by 5 bases and J by 4 bases; unmatched bases: 9. The CDR3 has 15 amino acids. Germline values: CDR1 MNHEY, CDR2 SMNVEV (reference sequence). The CDR3 loop is CASSPGTGLVYGYTF. The CDR3 bases are TGTGCCAGCAGTCCGGGGACAGGACTTGTCTATGGCTACACCTTC.

This rearrangement joins TRBV2 to TRBJ2-5, with 8 bases fitting TRBD1. Germline lookup yields CDR1 SNHLY and CDR2 FYNNEI. The CDR3 has 14 amino acids. V was clipped by 6 bases and J by 4 bases; unmatched bases: 7. Here the CDR3 DNA reads TGTGCCAGCAGCGCGGACAGGGCGAGAGAGACCCAGTACTTC. This codes for CASSADRARETQYF.

This clone has only a few counts. The rearrangement joins TRBV2 to TRBJ2-7, with D possibly being TRBD2 (5 bases). This CDR3 has 12 residues. Germline V gives CDR1 SNHLY, CDR2 FYNNEI. The germline V and J ends were trimmed by 6 bases and 6 bases, with 12 bases remaining between them. For the CDR3, the DNA is TGTGCCAGCAGATTCGGGGAAGGCGAGCAGTACTTC. It translates to CASRFGEGEQYF.

This clone was seen once. The genes are TRBV3-1 (or the pseudogene TRBV3-2) and TRBJ1-6; 9 bases map to TRBD1. CDR3 length equals 14 residues. Germline CDR1 LGHDT, CDR2 YNNKEL (reference sequence). V lost 2 bases and J lost 10; bases outside the gene matches: 3. The CDR3 region is CASSQTGGPSPLHF. The CDR3 DNA is TGTGCCAGCAGCCAAACAGGGGGCCCGTCACCCCTCCACTTT.

The chain joins TRBV18 to TRBJ2-1; TRBD2 might be the D (5 bases). This CDR3 is built from 15 residues. The ends were cut back, 2 bases at V and 6 bases at J, with 14 bases in the middle. The germline V gene encodes CDR1 KGHSH and CDR2 LQKENI. The CDR3 coding sequence is TGTGCCAGCTCACCATTAGAGGGTACCGCCAATGAGCAGTTCTTC. Its protein product is CASSPLEGTANEQFF.

The V and J genes are TRBV2 and TRBJ1-5; TRBD1 matches 11 bases. CDR1 SNHLY and CDR2 FYNNEI come from the germline V gene. CDR3 size: 14 residues. The J segment lost 6 bases and the V segment lost 4 bases, leaving 2 bases of the junction unmatched. For the CDR3, the DNA is TGTGCCAGCAGTGCCGGGACAGGGGGTCAGCCCCAGCATTTT. It translates to CASSAGTGGQPQHF.

The rearrangement joins TRBV5-4 to TRBJ1-4, with D maybe TRBD1 (6 bases). Trimming removed 2 bases at V and 3 bases at J, with 11 bases between. This CDR3 contains 15 residues. The germline V gene encodes CDR1 SGHNT and CDR2 YYREEE (reference sequence). CDR3 region: CASSFGGAANEKLFF. CDR3 coding DNA: TGTGCCAGCAGCTTCGGGGGGGCCGCTAATGAAAAACTGTTTTTT.

The gene calls are TRBV13 and TRBJ1-2; D not certain. The CDR3 covers 14 residues. Per the germline V gene, CDR1 is PRHDT and CDR2 is FYEKMQ (reference sequence). The V gene lost 2 bases and the J gene lost 2 bases, with 9 bases spanning the gap. The CDR3 coding sequence is TGTGCCAGCAGCTTACGCCCGGAGAACTATGGCTACACCTTC. Residues: CASSLRPENYGYTF.

This clone was detected once. The rearrangement uses TRBV9 and TRBJ1-2; the match to TRBD1 covers 10 bases. Trimming took 3 bases from V and 8 from J; bases not matched to a gene: 7. The germline CDR1 and CDR2 sequences are SGDLS and YYNGEE. This CDR3 region has 14 residues. The DNA of the CDR3 is TGTGCCAGCAGCGCAGGGACAGGGGCTGGGGGCTACACCTTC. Its translation is CASSAGTGAGGYTF.

This sequence joins TRBV12-3 or TRBV12-4 and TRBJ1-2; 9 nucleotides line up with TRBD1. The length of the CDR3 is 13 residues. The V and J ends lost 6 bases and 8 bases, in that order; junction bases with no gene match: 7. The CDR3 nucleotides are TGTGCCAGCAGCTGGGACAGGGCTAAAGGCTACACCTTC. Protein: CASSWDRAKGYTF.

The chain has TRBV18 and TRBJ1-6; D unresolved. Germline V gene data show CDR1 as KGHSH and CDR2 as LQKENI. The CDR3 spans 18 residues. Trimming removed 2 bases at V and 6 bases at J, with 20 bases between. DNA of the CDR3: TGTGCCAGCTCACCATCGGGCCGGACTCTAAACGTTAATTCACCCCTCCACTTT. Translating it yields CASSPSGRTLNVNSPLHF.

The V and J genes are TRBV27 and TRBJ2-1; 8 positions match TRBD2. Germline CDR1 is MNHEY and CDR2 is SMNVEV (reference sequence). CDR3 size: 13 residues. V shed 4 bases and J 16 bases; nucleotides not matched to a gene: 12. CDR3: CASSSSGRGEKFF. CDR3 in DNA: TGTGCCAGCAGTTCCTCGGGGCGGGGGGAGAAATTCTTC.

The chain is built from TRBV5-1 and TRBJ1-1; perhaps TRBD1 as D (6 bases). The germline gives CDR1 SGHRS, CDR2 YFSETQ. This CDR3 has 14 amino acids. Deletions cut 6 bases from V and 1 base from J, with 13 bases between. The CDR3 here is CASTLGQPNTEAFF. CDR3 bases: TGCGCCAGCACCCTCGGACAGCCGAACACTGAAGCTTTCTTT.

The chain carries TRBV28 and TRBJ2-7; 8 nucleotides line up with TRBD1. V lost 5 bases and J lost 9; bases outside the gene matches: 9. The germline V gene encodes CDR1 MDHEN and CDR2 SYDVKM. The CDR3 is 13 amino acids. The CDR3 spells CASSISTGVGQYF. Written as DNA, the CDR3 is TGTGCCAGCAGTATCTCGACAGGGGTTGGGCAGTACTTC.

Details on this clone: At one boundary the junction diverges from the germline segment, which might be a read error. Different DNA sequences within this sample yield the same CDR3. V and J are TRBV2 and TRBJ1-2; 7 nucleotides line up with TRBD1. Germline CDR1 is SNHLY and CDR2 is FYNNEI. The CDR3 is made up of 15 amino acids. Here the CDR3 DNA reads TGTGCCAGCAGAGGAGGGGACAGCACACACTATGGCTACACTTTC. Protein: CASRGGDSTHYGYTF.

The J gene is TRBJ2-7, the V gene TRBV3-1 (or the pseudogene TRBV3-2), with 9 bases aligning to TRBD1. With 6 bases clipped from V and 6 bases from J, the junction kept 12 bases outside the gene matches. Looked up from germline, CDR1 is LGHDT and CDR2 is YNNKEL (reference sequence). This CDR3 region has 15 residues. DNA of the CDR3: TGTGCCAGCAGTAAAAGGCGGACAGGGGCAGTCGAGCAGTACTTC. Translation gives CASSKRRTGAVEQYF.

This chain links TRBV6-1 with TRBJ1-2, with D uncertain. Germline assignment: CDR1 MNHNS and CDR2 SASEGT. The CDR3 runs 15 residues. V was shortened by 3 bases and J by 4 bases, with 15 bases between the two germline ends. The CDR3 DNA sequence: TGTGCCAGCAGTGACGGGCGGGCTTCCATCTATGGCTACACCTTC. Protein: CASSDGRASIYGYTF.

The V and J genes are TRBV7-9 and TRBJ2-2; 8 bases are a match to TRBD2. The CDR3 is made up of 16 amino acids. Germline V lookup: CDR1 SEHNR, CDR2 FQNEAQ (reference sequence). V was pared by 5 bases and J by 1 base, with 6 bases of the junction left unmatched. In DNA, the CDR3 is TGTGCCAGCAGCCCCCGACTAGCGAAGAACACCGGGGAGCTGTTTTTT. Encoded protein: CASSPRLAKNTGELFF. Filled out from reference TRBV7-9 and TRBJ2-2, the complete variable domain reads DTGVSQNPRHKITKRGQNVTFRCDPISEHNRLYWYRQTLGQGPEFLTYFQNEAQLEKSRLLSDRFSAERPKGSFSTLEIQRTEQGDSAMYLCASSPRLAKNTGELFFGEGSRLTVL.

This chain links TRBV28 with TRBJ1-2; 7 nucleotides line up with TRBD1. Germline-derived CDR1 and CDR2 are MDHEN and SYDVKM. The junction had 6 bases not matched to a gene; V was cut back by 3 bases and J by 8 bases. The CDR3 is 13 residues long. This chain's CDR3 is CASSFYRGLGYTF. As DNA, the CDR3 is TGTGCCAGCAGTTTTTACAGGGGCCTGGGCTACACCTTC.

The chain uses TRBV7-9 and TRBJ1-2, with a tentative D call TRBD1 (6 bases). The CDR3 loop spans 12 amino acids. Germline CDR1 SEHNR, CDR2 FQNEAQ (reference sequence). V was cut by 5 bases and J by 8 bases, with 12 bases left in between. This chain's CDR3 is CASSPGVLGYTF. The CDR3, as DNA: TGTGCCAGCAGCCCAGGGGTGTTAGGCTACACCTTC.

This clone was seen a single time. The chain employs TRBV27 and TRBJ1-2, with a possible D match to TRBD1 (6 bases). The CDR3 length is 15 residues. The V gene lost 2 bases and the J gene lost 2 bases, with 12 bases spanning the gap. Germline V gene lookup returns CDR1 MNHEY and CDR2 SMNVEV (reference sequence). DNA for the CDR3: TGTGCCAGCAGTTTAAACGGACAGCTAAACTATGGCTACACCTTC. As protein: CASSLNGQLNYGYTF.

This clone was recorded only once. V usage is TRBV6-1 and J usage is TRBJ2-3; no clear D. Germline-derived CDR1 and CDR2 are MNHNS and SASEGT. V was trimmed by 0 bases and J by 1 base, leaving 11 bases between them. The CDR3 totals 16 residues. The CDR3 coding sequence is TGTGCCAGCAGTGAAGCCGCAGGCCTCGGCACAGATACGCAGTATTTT. This encodes CASSEAAGLGTDTQYF.

About this clone: Other DNA sequences in the same sample also yield this CDR3. This rearrangement joins TRBV30 to TRBJ2-3; possibly TRBD2 for D (6 bases). Trimming left V 4 bases short and J 2 bases short, with 10 bases between. Germline CDR1 reads GTSNPN; CDR2 reads SVGIG (reference sequence). The CDR3 is 13 amino acids. CDR3 bases: TGTGCCTGGAATCGGGGGACCACAGATACGCAGTATTTT. Translation gives CAWNRGTTDTQYF. Filled out from reference TRBV30 and TRBJ2-3, the complete variable domain reads SQTIHQWPATLVQPVGSPLSLECTVEGTSNPNLYWYRQAAGRGLQLLFYSVGIGQISSEVPQNLSASRPQDRQFILSSKKLLLSDSGFYLCAWNRGTTDTQYFGPGTRLTVL.

This clone was detected only a few times. V gene TRBV5-5 combines with J gene TRBJ2-5, with a possible D match to TRBD1 (5 bases). CDR1 and CDR2 from the germline V gene are SGHKS and YYEKEE (reference sequence). The V gene lost 3 bases and the J gene lost 3 bases, with 9 bases spanning the gap. The CDR3 runs to 13 residues. CDR3 residues: CASSSDTEETQYF. In DNA form, the CDR3 reads TGTGCCAGCAGCTCGGACACGGAAGAGACCCAGTACTTC.